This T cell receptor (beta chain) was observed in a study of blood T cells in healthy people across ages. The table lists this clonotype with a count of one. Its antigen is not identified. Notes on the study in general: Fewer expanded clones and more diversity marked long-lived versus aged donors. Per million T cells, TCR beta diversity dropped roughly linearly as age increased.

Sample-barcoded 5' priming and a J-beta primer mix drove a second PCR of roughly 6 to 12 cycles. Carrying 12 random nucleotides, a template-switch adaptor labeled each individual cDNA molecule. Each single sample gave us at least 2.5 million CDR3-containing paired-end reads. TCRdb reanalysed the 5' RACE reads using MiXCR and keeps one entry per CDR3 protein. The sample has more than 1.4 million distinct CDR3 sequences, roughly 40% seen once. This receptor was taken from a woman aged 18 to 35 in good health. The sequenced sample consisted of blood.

CDR3 in DNA: TGCAGTGCTATAACACCAGGCCCATGTGGTGAAGCTTTCTTT. The encoded protein is CSAITPGPCGEAFF. The chain is built from TRBV20-1 and TRBJ1-1, with D unclear. V was pared by 4 bases and J by 7 bases, with 19 bases between. CDR1 is DFQATT and CDR2 is SNEGSKA in the germline V gene (reference sequence). The CDR3 sequence is 14 residues long.